Listed below are T cell receptor beta chains from one sample, sequenced in a study of CD8+CD57+ T cells in acquired aplastic anemia. TCRdb re-derived calls from the reads in MiXCR, one entry per CDR3 protein. This sample has fewer than 100,000 distinct CDR3 sequences, with around 42% found just once. The sequenced sample consisted of sorted CD4+, CD8+, or CD8+CD57+ T cells (not recorded which) from PBMCs. Receptor source: a human donor in good health, serving as a control. The CDR3 runs from the conserved cysteine through the conserved F or W. The D gene is left open where the match is weak. The size field is filled for only some rows; it gives once, few, many or a size class.

V: TRBV9
D: TRBD1
J: TRBJ1-1
size: many
CDR3: CASSTGQGTEAFF
DNA: TGTGCCAGCAGCACCGGACAGGGCACTGAAGCTTTCTTT

V: TRBV9
D: NA
J: TRBJ2-1
size: many
CDR3: CASSGVGGQEGSSYNEQFF
DNA: TGTGCCAGCAGCGGGGTGGGGGGCCAGGAAGGTAGCTCCTACAATGAGCAGTTCTTC

V: TRBV29-1
D: NA
J: TRBJ1-2
size: NA
CDR3: CSVGGPPGSYTF
DNA: TGCAGCGTTGGAGGCCCCCCGGGGAGCTACACCTTC

V: TRBV7-9
D: NA
J: TRBJ1-1
size: NA
CDR3: CASSSDTEAFF
DNA: TGTGCCAGCAGTTCCGACACTGAAGCTTTCTTT

V: TRBV19
D: TRBD1
J: TRBJ1-4
size: NA
CDR3: CASGDRAAKLFF
DNA: TGTGCCAGTGGAGACAGGGCAGCAAAACTGTTTTTT

V: TRBV20-1
D: NA
J: TRBJ1-2
size: NA
CDR3: CSARDRQGSMAHTF
DNA: TGCAGTGCTAGAGACCGCCAGGGATCTATGGCCCACACCTTC

V: TRBV19
D: TRBD1
J: TRBJ2-1
size: few
CDR3: CASSPQSPGTEDNEQFF
DNA: TGTGCCAGTAGTCCACAATCCCCCGGGACAGAAGACAATGAGCAGTTCTTC

V: TRBV10-2
D: NA
J: TRBJ2-1
size: many
CDR3: CASSVGNNEQFF
DNA: TGCGCCAGCAGTGTGGGGAACAATGAGCAGTTCTTC

V: TRBV15
D: NA
J: TRBJ1-1
size: NA
CDR3: CATEAGPNTEAFF
DNA: TGTGCCACTGAGGCAGGGCCGAACACTGAAGCTTTCTTT

V: TRBV2
D: NA
J: TRBJ1-2
size: few
CDR3: CASSNGQNLGGYTF
DNA: TGTGCCAGCAGCAATGGACAGAACCTCGGAGGCTACACCTTC

V: TRBV7-2
D: NA
J: TRBJ2-6
size: NA
CDR3: CASSPPLPANVLTF
DNA: TGTGCCAGCAGCCCCCCGTTGCCAGCCAACGTCCTGACTTTC

V: TRBV2
D: TRBD1
J: TRBJ1-5
size: few
CDR3: CASSRRGPGQRILPQHF
DNA: TGTGCCAGCAGTCGCCGCGGACCGGGACAGAGGATTTTGCCCCAGCATTTT

V: TRBV11-2
D: NA
J: TRBJ1-1
size: NA
CDR3: CASSFVWGRVNTEAFF
DNA: TGTGCCAGCAGCTTCGTCTGGGGGCGAGTTAACACTGAAGCTTTCTTT

V: TRBV25-1
D: NA
J: TRBJ2-5
size: NA
CDR3: CASSTGRRETQYF
DNA: TGTGCCAGCAGCACGGGGAGGAGGGAGACCCAGTACTTC

V: TRBV13
D: NA
J: TRBJ2-1
size: NA
CDR3: CASSLYNNNEQFF
DNA: TGTGCCAGCAGCTTGTATAATAACAATGAGCAGTTCTTC

V: TRBV15
D: TRBD1
J: TRBJ1-5
size: NA
CDR3: CATAPGQGHQPQHF
DNA: TGTGCCACCGCCCCGGGACAGGGACATCAGCCCCAGCATTTT

V: TRBV10-3
D: TRBD2
J: TRBJ2-1
size: NA
CDR3: CAISDYPTEREVYNEQFF
DNA: TGTGCCATCAGTGATTATCCTACGGAGCGGGAGGTATACAATGAGCAGTTCTTC

V: TRBV9
D: NA
J: TRBJ1-5
size: NA
CDR3: CASSVEAAPRNQPQHF
DNA: TGTGCCAGCAGCGTAGAGGCCGCTCCTAGAAATCAGCCCCAGCATTTT

V: TRBV7-9
D: TRBD1
J: TRBJ1-4
size: many
CDR3: CATRQGANEKLFF
DNA: TGTGCCACCCGACAGGGGGCTAATGAAAAACTGTTTTTT

V: TRBV3-1
D: TRBD1
J: TRBJ1-2
size: many
CDR3: CASSTRDRLYGYTF
DNA: TGTGCCAGCAGCACCCGGGACAGACTCTATGGCTACACCTTC

V: TRBV11-2
D: TRBD2
J: TRBJ2-1
size: few
CDR3: CASRLTSGSIYNEQFF
DNA: TGTGCCAGCAGGTTAACTAGCGGGAGTATCTACAATGAGCAGTTCTTC

V: TRBV5-1
D: TRBD1
J: TRBJ1-1
size: NA
CDR3: CASTPTGGQTEAFF
DNA: TGCGCCAGCACCCCGACAGGGGGCCAGACTGAAGCTTTCTTT

V: TRBV20-1
D: TRBD2
J: TRBJ2-2
size: many
CDR3: CSARGLAGTGELFF
DNA: TGCAGTGCTAGGGGACTAGCGGGCACCGGGGAGCTGTTTTTT

V: TRBV24-1
D: NA
J: TRBJ2-3
size: NA
CDR3: CATSSSNTDTQYF
DNA: TGTGCCACCAGTAGCAGCAACACAGATACGCAGTATTTT

V: TRBV19
D: NA
J: TRBJ2-1
size: many
CDR3: CAVGTGLSYNEQFF
DNA: TGTGCCGTGGGAACAGGCCTATCCTACAATGAGCAGTTCTTC

V: TRBV2
D: NA
J: TRBJ2-1
size: few
CDR3: CASRDRPNEQFF
DNA: TGTGCCAGCAGGGACAGACCAAATGAGCAGTTCTTC

V: TRBV4-2
D: TRBD1
J: TRBJ1-6
size: NA
CDR3: CASSPGQVESPLHF
DNA: TGTGCCAGCAGCCCCGGACAGGTGGAATCACCCCTCCACTTT

V: TRBV24-1
D: NA
J: TRBJ1-4
size: NA
CDR3: CATSRGGTNEKLFF
DNA: TGTGCCACCAGCAGGGGTGGAACTAATGAAAAACTGTTTTTT

V: TRBV3-1
D: NA
J: TRBJ2-1
size: NA
CDR3: CASSHRYNEQFF
DNA: TGTGCCAGCAGCCATCGATACAATGAGCAGTTCTTC

V: TRBV7-3
D: NA
J: TRBJ1-2
size: NA
CDR3: CASSLIGSYGYTF
DNA: TGTGCCAGCAGCTTAATTGGCAGCTATGGCTACACCTTC

V: TRBV7-8
D: NA
J: TRBJ2-7
size: few
CDR3: CASSLDSGEQYF
DNA: TGTGCCAGCAGCTTAGATTCGGGCGAGCAGTACTTC